This entry describes one T cell receptor beta chain. This clonotype was counted many times. Its antigen is currently not known. Base qualities were left out, and no much larger clone turns up one base away. CDR1 and CDR2 are drawn from the germline V gene: SGHRS, YFSETQ. From cysteine to phenylalanine, the CDR3 is 16 amino acids long. Of all the DNA, just the CDR3 is kept, 48 bases in frame from base 1. V lost 4 bases and J lost 4 bases; the stretch between them is 18 bases long. For the unsorted PBMC libraries, 2 million PBMCs were stored in RNAlater at -80 degrees C until RNA extraction and were used to generate the libraries. The multiple sclerosis patients were enrolled in a US clinical protocol that used magnetic resonance imaging to evaluate disease progression. Peripheral blood was subjected to Ficoll-Hypaque density gradient centrifugation to isolate PBMCs, which were then cryopreserved in liquid nitrogen.

cDNA was synthesized by template-switch 5'RACE using a primer with a 10-nucleotide random unique molecular identifier that tagged each TCR transcript. Each sequencing run produced over 170 million TCR-beta sequences covering 15-18 subjects. Total RNA was extracted with the RNeasy kit. Using the KAPA Real-time Library Amplification kit, TCR-beta VDJ regions were amplified with primers for the TCR constant region and the 5'RACE anchor. A first PCR added sample indexes and Illumina adaptors, after which a second PCR increased the library yield. After purification with Ampure beads, the TCR product of roughly 650 bp was size-selected on a 2% E-gel SizeSelection system. Library quality was checked on a Bioanalyzer, concentration was measured with Qubit, and libraries were quantified with the Kapa Library Quantification kit before pooling. Paired-end 2 x 150 bp sequencing of the libraries was performed on an Illumina HiSeq 2500. To increase sequence diversity, roughly 24-32% phiX was spiked into each library pool. The original pipeline was this. Quality-filtered reads were processed with the UMI-based MiGEC pipeline, and over 85% of raw TCR sequences were removed by the MiGEC pipeline during error correction. IMGT germline references were used for aligning VDJ genes, and each clonotype was defined as a unique CDR3 amino acid sequence together with its V-J genes. Clonal expansion, Shannon diversity and CDR3 relatedness were evaluated with VDJtools (CalcPairwiseDistances, ClusterSamples), while phylogenetic trees were built in CLCbio workbench. Expanded clones were defined as having at least 8 unique UMIs, based on coefficient-of-variation modelling across technical triplicates. TCRdb reanalyzed the raw reads on its own, using fastp at Q25 for trimming and MiXCR for clone calling, and kept in-frame beta chains. Every entry covers one CDR3 protein and lists the most common genes and DNA from its rows. TCRdb assigned the V and J calls; the authors' analysis was not used. Recorded for this sample are about 71,000 distinct CDR3 sequences; nearly 3.5% of them occurred a single time. The biggest ten clones account for around 3.6% of the sample.

This sample was included in a study of neurological immune-mediated disorders (dated by TCRdb to the late 2010s). Concerning the study at large: Among the approximately 35 multiple sclerosis patients, relapsing-remitting MS was present in approximately 31 and secondary progressive MS was present in 3. Peripheral blood TCR-beta repertoires from HTLV-I-associated myelopathy (HAM/TSP) patients, multiple sclerosis patients and healthy controls were compared by UMI-based sequencing. The 106 TCR-beta libraries covered PBMC samples along with longitudinal samples, technical triplicates, and paired sorted CD4+ and CD8+ T-cell subsets. The cohort comprised some 71 subjects: 15 or so HAM/TSP patients, 35 or so multiple sclerosis patients and approximately 20 healthy controls.

Results and caveats for the whole study, not just this receptor: The highest TCR clonal expansion was observed in HAM/TSP patients, whereas the lowest was observed in MS patients, even when compared with healthy controls. Expanded clones from different subjects shared no identical CDR3 amino acid sequences, which suggests that TCR-beta repertoires were private in all groups. No clinical or MRI features were associated with the MS cluster, and the authors said that larger cohorts are needed. Phylogenetic analysis grouped repertoires from 18 of 34 MS patients into a cluster of related CDR3 sequences, suggesting a possible repertoire-level signature.

The source of this sequence is a man between 35 and 55 years old with multiple sclerosis. Sequenced: PBMCs. This chain joins TRBV5-1 to TRBJ1-3; matching of 5 bases hints at TRBD1 as the D gene. The DNA reads as follows: TGCGCCAGCAGCCCGGGGTCAGGGACTTCAGGAAACACCATATATTTT. This codes for CASSPGSGTSGNTIYF.